This T cell receptor (beta chain) was identified during a study of blood T cell repertoires in COVID-19. Per the authors' pipeline: Reference gene primer amplification in the assay estimated nucleated cell counts. The table came from immunoSEQ multiplex PCR; TCRdb's copy has only in-frame clones and leaves some out. V, J and clone size are those of that table, while D and trimming were read from the DNA. The sample holds about 160,000 clones; about 86% are singletons and the top ten take roughly 4%. V was pared by 7 bases and J by 0 bases, with 13 bases between. The CDR3 runs to 16 residues. Per the germline V gene, CDR1 is MNHEY and CDR2 is SMNVEV (reference sequence).

The TCR sequence derives from a woman in her seventies with acute or convalescent COVID-19. Sequencing was carried out using peripheral blood. The chain recombines TRBV27 with TRBJ1-6; D possibly corresponds to TRBD1 (5 bases). The chain's CDR3 is CASTEDTSSYNSPLHF. For the CDR3, the DNA is TGTGCCAGCACTGAGGACACGAGCTCCTATAATTCACCCCTCCACTTT.